This T cell receptor (beta chain) is drawn from a study of cytomegalovirus exposure and HLA in healthy donors. Details on this clone: As yet, its antigen is unknown.

Profiling relied on immunoSEQ multiplex PCR, and the TCRdb table lists in-frame clones only, not all of them. Of approximately 150,000 clones listed, 80% to 90% are singletons. Study-level points and caveats: Some public TCRs appeared in many individuals, while most sequences were rare. As was reported, the classifier diagnosed cytomegalovirus status with high specificity and sensitivity.

Trimming cost V 1 base and J 6 bases, with 20 bases left between them. Germline assignment: CDR1 LNHNV and CDR2 YYDKDF (reference sequence). This CDR3 comprises 17 residues. The chain has TRBV15 and TRBJ2-3; perhaps TRBD2 as D (7 bases). The receptor was isolated from a woman aged 30 to 39 in good health and CMV-seronegative. The material sequenced was PBMCs. The DNA of the CDR3 is TGTGCCACCAGCAGAGGCAGAACACTAGGGGGGGCGGATACGCAGTATTTT. Translating gives CATSRGRTLGGADTQYF.